The 2 T cell receptor beta chains given below trace back to one sample, sequenced in a study of blood T cells in healthy people across ages. Primed by a sample-barcoded 5' primer and a J-beta primer mix, a second PCR proceeded for about 6 to 12 cycles. TCRdb passed the 5' RACE reads through MiXCR, listing each CDR3 protein once. Seen here are over a million distinct CDR3 sequences, under 55% observed once, and the top ten hold 15% to 20%. Sequencing was done on a sample of blood. These receptors all stem from a woman in her fifties or sixties in good health.

V usage is TRBV2 and J usage is TRBJ2-7; possible D gene TRBD1, 6 bases. Germline V gene data show CDR1 as SNHLY and CDR2 as FYNNEI. V dropped 2 bases and J dropped 0 bases, with 11 bases sitting between them. CDR3 length: 15 amino acids. The CDR3 nucleotides are TGTGCCAGCAGTGAACTCAGGGGCTTCTCCTACGAGCAGTACTTC. Protein product: CASSELRGFSYEQYF.

The chain links TRBV2 to TRBJ2-2; the match to TRBD1 covers 7 bases. This CDR3 has 15 residues. Per germline, CDR1 SNHLY and CDR2 FYNNEI. The V and J ends lost 2 bases and 5 bases, in that order; junction bases with no gene match: 5. The CDR3 reads CASSETTGFTGELFF. As DNA, the CDR3 is TGTGCCAGCAGTGAAACGACAGGGTTTACCGGGGAGCTGTTTTTT.